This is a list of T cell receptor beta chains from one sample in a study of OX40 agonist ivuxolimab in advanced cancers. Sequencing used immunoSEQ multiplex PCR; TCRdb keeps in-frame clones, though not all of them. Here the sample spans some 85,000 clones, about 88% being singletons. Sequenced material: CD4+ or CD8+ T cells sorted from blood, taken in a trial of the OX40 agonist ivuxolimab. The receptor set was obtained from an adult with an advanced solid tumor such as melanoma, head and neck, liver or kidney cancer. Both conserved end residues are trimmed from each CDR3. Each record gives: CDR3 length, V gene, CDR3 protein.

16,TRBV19,ASSIDLIVRTSGNTIY
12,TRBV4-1,ASSHGMDSSPQH
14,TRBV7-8,ASSWEGWGGDEKLF
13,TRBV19,ASSIAPRQGAGAF
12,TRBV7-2,ASSLALSSSTQY
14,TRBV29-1,SVGGEGSGEGETQY
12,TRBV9,ASSERTGDNEQF
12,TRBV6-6,ASSYRGTNQPQH
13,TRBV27,ASSPAGGPNTEAF
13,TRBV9,ASSGGTGFINEQF
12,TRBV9,ASSGGDRPSPLH
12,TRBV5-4,ASSPRTGNYGYT
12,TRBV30,AWSGGQVVSEAF
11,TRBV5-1,ASSPQGQETQY
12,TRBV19,ASSRDMVNTEAF
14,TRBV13,ASSRPTSGGTDTQY
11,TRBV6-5,ASGAGGVNEQF
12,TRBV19,ASTEQGDTGELF
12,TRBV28,ASSSQSGGETQY
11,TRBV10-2,ASSVQGNQPQH
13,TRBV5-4,ASSWGTGGNQPQH
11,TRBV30,AWSAGFNQPQH
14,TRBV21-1,ASSVRGTGGDQPQH
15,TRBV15,ATSRRDRPSGANVLT
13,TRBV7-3,ASSARDRPHNEQF
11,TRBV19,ASTRGYTGELF
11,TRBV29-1,SGTTGSGNTIY
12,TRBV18,ASSPPWEQETQY
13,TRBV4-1,ASSLPSGLGAEAF
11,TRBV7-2,ASDTFQGNGYT
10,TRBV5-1,ASTETGVGYT
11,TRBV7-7,ASSFGVQETQY
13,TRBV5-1,ASSLSAGSNSPLH
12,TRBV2,ASSERTGDEKLF
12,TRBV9,ASSRLAEANEQF
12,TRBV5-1,ASSLAGGADTIY
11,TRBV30,AWSVRGDLEAF
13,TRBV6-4,ASSDWKGTNYEQY
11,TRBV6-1,ASSRDGSYEQY
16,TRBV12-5,ASASGWGNGFSSYEQY
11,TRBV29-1,SAQGRGSYEQY
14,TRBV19,ASSIASTDDAYEQY
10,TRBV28,ATGKMNTEAF
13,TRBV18,ASSPGIRGGTEAF
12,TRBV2,ASSETGVAGELF
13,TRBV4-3,ASSQFNRGHTEAF
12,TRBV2,ASSTDRVNTEAF
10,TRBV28,ASTSQTYEQY
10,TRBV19,ASSIVEQPQH
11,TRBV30,ALDTSAYNEQL
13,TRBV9,ASSVAPQGGNTIY
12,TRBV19,ASSTPGLNTEAF
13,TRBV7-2,ASSSRAGGQETQY
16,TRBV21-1,ASSKVSRGQGRGNTIY
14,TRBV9,ASSVLQDQNTGELF
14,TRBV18,ASSPSPGAGRNEQF
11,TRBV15,ATSRGPNSEQY
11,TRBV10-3,AISWDSNTEAF
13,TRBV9,ASSVDPGANYGYT